Below, 24 T cell receptor beta chains from the same sample are listed, as sequenced in a study of cytomegalovirus exposure and HLA in healthy donors. The PCR employed 60 Vbeta primers together with 13 Jbeta primers. Clones were sequenced by immunoSEQ multiplex PCR, and TCRdb holds only the in-frame ones, with some missing. In the table there are 95,000 to 110,000 clones, roughly 82% of which are singletons. Sequencing was performed on PBMCs. The receptors derive from a man aged 25 to 40 in good health and CMV-seropositive.

The count of this clone is one. The J gene is TRBJ1-2, the V gene TRBV6-5; TRBD1 matches 8 bases. With V trimmed by 5 bases and J by 4 bases, 6 bases remained unmatched. Germline V gene sequence: CDR1 MNHEY, CDR2 SVGAGI. The CDR3 is made up of 14 amino acids. The CDR3 DNA reads as TGTGCCAGCAGTATCAGGGGGCGCGGCTATGGCTACACCTTC. Its translation is CASSIRGRGYGYTF.

CDR3 in amino acids: CAISESGLGGARADTQYF. CDR3 in DNA: TGTGCCATCAGTGAGTCCGGTTTGGGAGGGGCCAGGGCAGATACGCAGTATTTT. The chain links TRBV10-3 to TRBJ2-3; TRBD2 matches 7 bases. The CDR3 is made up of 18 amino acids. Germline trimming cut 0 bases from V and 4 bases from J; bases unmatched to any gene: 13. Germline CDR1 ENHRY, CDR2 SYGVKD.

This clone was observed a few times. This chain uses TRBV9 with TRBJ2-7; 7 bases line up with TRBD1. V lost 3 bases and J lost 5; bases outside the gene matches: 5. Germline CDR1 and CDR2: SGDLS and YYNGEE. This CDR3 spans 13 amino acids. CDR3 nucleotide sequence: TGTGCCAGCAGCGCCGAGACAGGGAACGAGCAGTACTTC. Translated, it gives CASSAETGNEQYF.

The chain is built from TRBV5-4 and TRBJ2-6; 7 bases align to TRBD1. The ends lost 3 bases at V and 4 bases at J; junction bases unmatched: 4. The CDR3 length is 15 residues. Germline values: CDR1 SGHNT, CDR2 YYREEE (reference sequence). This CDR3 is CASSSTGVGANVLTF. CDR3 sequence (DNA): TGTGCCAGCAGCTCTACAGGGGTCGGGGCCAACGTCCTGACTTTC.

J is TRBJ1-3 and V is TRBV5-4; 7 bases agree with TRBD1. Trimming cost V 0 bases and J 2 bases; bases outside gene matches: 2. Germline CDR1 reads SGHNT; CDR2 reads YYREEE (reference sequence). The CDR3 length is 15 residues. The CDR3 loop is CASSLAGTAGNTIYF. DNA for the CDR3: TGTGCCAGCAGCTTGGCAGGGACAGCTGGAAACACCATATATTTT.

This clone was seen a single time. The CDR3 DNA sequence: TGTGCCAGCACGCCAGGGGTTTTCACAGATACGCAGTATTTT. Its protein product is CASTPGVFTDTQYF. This chain links TRBV6-1 with TRBJ2-3, with a tentative D call TRBD1 (6 bases). The germline V gene has CDR1 MNHNS and CDR2 SASEGT. CDR3 size: 14 residues. V gave up 7 bases and J gave up 2 bases, with 13 bases separating them.

The chain uses TRBV5-1 and TRBJ2-3; a possible D gene is TRBD2 (5 bases). Germline V lookup: CDR1 SGHRS, CDR2 YFSETQ. Trimming stripped 1 base from V and 4 bases from J, with 13 bases between. The CDR3 loop spans 15 amino acids. CDR3 region: CASSLMAVGADTQYF. CDR3 DNA sequence: TGCGCCAGCAGCTTGATGGCAGTCGGGGCAGATACGCAGTATTTT.

The chain couples TRBV6-6 to TRBJ1-1; D remains unclear. CDR3 size: 14 residues. Germline V lookup: CDR1 MNHNY, CDR2 SVGAGI (reference sequence). The ends were cut back, 5 bases at V and 4 bases at J, with 14 bases in the middle. The CDR3 is CASSVPGGSTEAFF. The CDR3 coding sequence is TGTGCCAGCAGTGTCCCTGGAGGAAGCACTGAAGCTTTCTTT.

The chain couples TRBV5-6 to TRBJ1-2; 11 bases are a match to TRBD1. The CDR3 totals 15 residues. J gave up 8 bases and V 1 base, and 7 bases lay outside the gene matches. Germline CDR1 reads SGHDT; CDR2 reads YYEEEE. The CDR3 sequence is CASSLIRDRGSGYTF. CDR3 sequence (DNA): TGTGCCAGCAGCTTGATCCGGGACAGGGGGTCCGGCTACACCTTC.

This chain joins TRBV2 and TRBJ1-4; D is unclear. The V end was cut by 5 bases, the J end by 8 bases, with 15 bases between. Germline lookup yields CDR1 SNHLY and CDR2 FYNNEI. The CDR3 length is 14 residues. As DNA, the CDR3 is TGTGCCAGCAGTCAGAGCCAGGTCCGAGAAAAACTGTTTTTT. Translating it yields CASSQSQVREKLFF.

The chain is built from TRBV11-2 and TRBJ2-1; possibly TRBD2 for D (6 bases). Trimming stripped 1 base from V and 5 bases from J, with 12 bases between. This CDR3 is built from 15 residues. CDR1 and CDR2 from the germline V gene are SGHAT and FQNNGV. CDR3 region: CASSLGMGLNNEQFF. The CDR3 DNA reads as TGTGCCAGCAGCTTAGGCATGGGACTCAACAATGAGCAGTTCTTC.

On this clone: Compared with germline, one end of the junction differs, possibly owing to a read error. Other DNA sequences in this sample translate to the same CDR3. The rearrangement uses TRBV6-1 and TRBJ1-1, with 7 bases matching TRBD1. CDR1 and CDR2 from the germline V gene are MNHNS and SASEGT. This CDR3 spans 14 amino acids. DNA for the CDR3: TGTGCCAGCAGAGCCGGGACAGCAAACACCGAAGCTTTCTTT. Translating gives CASRAGTANTEAFF.

J is TRBJ1-5 and V is TRBV19; D possibly corresponds to TRBD1 (6 bases). Germline V lookup: CDR1 LNHDA, CDR2 SQIVND (reference sequence). V was trimmed by 4 bases and J by 6 bases, leaving 16 bases between them. The CDR3 runs 15 residues. The CDR3 region is CASSSSPTGSQPQHF. The CDR3 region has the DNA TGTGCCAGTAGTAGTAGCCCGACAGGAAGTCAGCCCCAGCATTTT. The whole variable domain, filled in from reference TRBV19 and TRBJ1-5, reads DGGITQSPKYLFRKEGQNVTLSCEQNLNHDAMYWYRQDPGQGLRLIYYSQIVNDFQKGDIAEGYSVSREKKESFPLTVTSAQKNPTAFYLCASSSSPTGSQPQHFGDGTRLSIL.

The chain uses TRBV14 and TRBJ1-2; 8 positions agree with TRBD1. Losses at the gene ends were 4 bases for V and 7 bases for J; bases not matched to a gene: 11. Germline CDR1 is SGHDN and CDR2 is FVKESK. The CDR3 covers 15 residues. CDR3 nucleotide sequence: TGTGCCAGCAGCCGATCACCGGACAGGGTAGCTGGCTACACCTTC. It is translated as CASSRSPDRVAGYTF.

This chain connects TRBV7-9 to TRBJ2-5; 7 bases map to TRBD2. V lost 5 bases, J lost 1 base, and 4 bases stayed unmatched. The CDR3 runs to 14 residues. Germline V gene data show CDR1 as SEHNR and CDR2 as FQNEAQ (reference sequence). The DNA for the CDR3 is TGTGCCAGCAGCCTCACGGGGGGCCAAGAGACCCAGTACTTC. Its translation is CASSLTGGQETQYF. The full variable domain, in which reference TRBV7-9 and TRBJ2-5 provide the parts outside the CDR3, is DTGVSQNPRHKITKRGQNVTFRCDPISEHNRLYWYRQTLGQGPEFLTYFQNEAQLEKSRLLSDRFSAERPKGSFSTLEIQRTEQGDSAMYLCASSLTGGQETQYFGPGTRLLVL.

The V call is TRBV5-1, the J call TRBJ2-1; 7 positions agree with TRBD2. The CDR3 totals 14 residues. J was trimmed by 8 bases and V by 0 bases; bases with no gene match: 5. Germline CDR1 is SGHRS and CDR2 is YFSETQ. CDR3 DNA: TGCGCCAGCAGCTTGGTGGCGGGGGTGGATGAGCAGTTCTTC. As protein: CASSLVAGVDEQFF.

The chain has TRBV18 and TRBJ2-3, with D perhaps matching TRBD1 (6 bases). Trimming removed 4 bases at V and 2 bases at J, with 13 bases between. Germline CDR1 is KGHSH and CDR2 is LQKENI. The CDR3 contains 15 residues. The DNA for the CDR3 is TGTGCCAGCTCACTCCTGACAGGCCTCACAGATACGCAGTATTTT. Translation gives CASSLLTGLTDTQYF.

V gene TRBV5-4 combines with J gene TRBJ1-2; maybe TRBD1 (5 bases). Germline CDR1 and CDR2: SGHNT and YYREEE (reference sequence). Deletions cut 3 bases from V and 5 bases from J, with 14 bases between. There are 14 residues in the CDR3. This chain's CDR3 is CASSSRVDLYGYTF. CDR3 bases: TGTGCCAGCAGCTCCAGGGTGGACCTATATGGCTACACCTTC.

This clone was picked up one time. This chain links TRBV7-2 with TRBJ2-7, with a possible D match to TRBD1 (7 bases). Germline V CDR1 and CDR2: SGHTA, FQGNSA. Trimming removed 3 bases from V and 4 bases from J, with 13 bases in between. The CDR3 is 14 amino acids. This CDR3 reads CASSFGQGGYEQYF. The CDR3 nucleotides read TGTGCCAGCAGCTTTGGGCAGGGGGGTTACGAGCAGTACTTC. The complete variable domain, with remaining parts taken from reference TRBV7-2 and TRBJ2-7, reads GAGVSQSPSNKVTEKGKDVELRCDPISGHTALYWYRQSLGQGLEFLIYFQGNSAPDKSGLPSDRFSAERTGGSVSTLTIQRTQQEDSAVYLCASSFGQGGYEQYFGPGTRLTVT.

Details on this clone: One end of the junction fails to match germline, which may point to a read error. The genes are TRBV7-9 and TRBJ2-7; the D gene is possibly TRBD2 (5 bases). This CDR3 contains 12 residues. Germline loops: CDR1 SEHNR, CDR2 FQNEAQ (reference sequence). This chain's CDR3 is CSSSEEECEQYF. CDR3 DNA sequence: TGTTCCAGCAGCGAGGAGGAGTGCGAGCAGTACTTC.

This clone was recorded a few times. The chain joins TRBV19 to TRBJ1-6; 7 bases fit TRBD1. CDR1 is LNHDA and CDR2 is SQIVND in the germline V gene (reference sequence). The CDR3 has 17 residues. After removal of 5 bases from V and 5 bases from J, the junction contained 12 bases not matched to a gene. The CDR3 DNA sequence: TGTGCCAGTAGTGAAAGAAAATCCGGGACAGATAATTCACCCCTCCACTTT. Protein: CASSERKSGTDNSPLHF. The complete variable domain, with remaining parts taken from reference TRBV19 and TRBJ1-6, reads DGGITQSPKYLFRKEGQNVTLSCEQNLNHDAMYWYRQDPGQGLRLIYYSQIVNDFQKGDIAEGYSVSREKKESFPLTVTSAQKNPTAFYLCASSERKSGTDNSPLHFGNGTRLTVT.

The J gene is TRBJ1-1, the V gene TRBV13; D unresolved. The CDR3 spans 14 residues. Germline CDR1 and CDR2: PRHDT and FYEKMQ (reference sequence). V dropped 1 base and J dropped 8 bases, with 14 bases sitting between them. CDR3 nucleotide sequence: TGTGCCAGCAGCTTAGATGGTATGAGGAAAGAAGCTTTCTTT. Translation: CASSLDGMRKEAFF.

The gene calls are TRBV19 and TRBJ1-3; no clear D. V lost 7 bases and J 3 bases, leaving 13 bases between the germline ends. This CDR3 is built from 14 residues. The germline gives CDR1 LNHDA, CDR2 SQIVND (reference sequence). The CDR3 region has the DNA TGTGCCAGTACCCTAGACCGTATTGGAAACACCATATATTTT. Protein: CASTLDRIGNTIYF.

This clone was observed a few times. The chain has TRBV7-6 and TRBJ2-3; D call uncertain. Germline V gene lookup returns CDR1 SGHVS and CDR2 FNYEAQ. The ends were cut back, 1 base at V and 0 bases at J, with 8 bases in the middle. The CDR3 length is 15 residues. The CDR3 DNA reads as TGTGCCAGCAGCTTAGGTCCCACAAGCACAGATACGCAGTATTTT. Translating gives CASSLGPTSTDTQYF.